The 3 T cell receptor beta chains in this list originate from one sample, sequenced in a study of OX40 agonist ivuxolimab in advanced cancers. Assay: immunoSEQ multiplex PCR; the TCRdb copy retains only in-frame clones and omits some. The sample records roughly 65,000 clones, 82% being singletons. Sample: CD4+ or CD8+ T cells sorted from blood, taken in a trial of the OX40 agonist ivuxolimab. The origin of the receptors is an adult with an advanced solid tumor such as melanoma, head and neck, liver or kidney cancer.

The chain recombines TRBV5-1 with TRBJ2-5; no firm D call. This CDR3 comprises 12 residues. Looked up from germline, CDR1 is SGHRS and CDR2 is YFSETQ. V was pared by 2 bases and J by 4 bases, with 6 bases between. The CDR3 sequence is CASSLMAETQYF. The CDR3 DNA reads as TGCGCCAGCAGCTTAATGGCAGAGACCCAGTACTTC.

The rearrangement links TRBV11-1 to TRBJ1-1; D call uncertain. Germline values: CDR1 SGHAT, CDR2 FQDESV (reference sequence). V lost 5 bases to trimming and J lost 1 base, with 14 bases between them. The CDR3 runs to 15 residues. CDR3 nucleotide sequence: TGTGCCAGCAGCACGCCCCCCGGCAAGAACACTGAAGCTTTCTTT. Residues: CASSTPPGKNTEAFF. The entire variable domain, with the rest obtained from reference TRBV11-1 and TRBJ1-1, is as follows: EAEVAQSPRYKITEKSQAVAFWCDPISGHATLYWYRQILGQGPELLVQFQDESVVDDSQLPKDRFSAERLKGVDSTLKIQPAELGDSAMYLCASSTPPGKNTEAFFGQGTRLTVV.

CDR3 nucleotides: TGCGCCAGCAGCCTGGGACTAGCGGGGATACAAGAGACCCAGTACTTC. It specifies CASSLGLAGIQETQYF. The chain links TRBV5-1 to TRBJ2-5, with 13 bases lining up with TRBD2. CDR1 SGHRS and CDR2 YFSETQ come from the germline V gene. Trimming at V came to 4 bases and at J to 2 bases, leaving 5 bases not matched to a gene. The CDR3 is 16 amino acids.